These 18 T cell receptor beta chains originate from one sample sequenced in a study of cytomegalovirus exposure and HLA in healthy donors. This PCR relied on a set of 60 Vbeta primers and 13 Jbeta primers. The assay was immunoSEQ multiplex PCR, and TCRdb's table has in-frame clones only and misses some. In the table there are about 120,000 clones, 63% of which are singletons. The specimen sequenced was PBMCs. These receptors were obtained from a man between 40 and 49 years old in good health and CMV-seropositive.

The rearrangement uses TRBV10-3 and TRBJ2-3; 10 positions agree with TRBD2. The junction had 9 bases not matched to a gene; V was cut back by 2 bases and J by 4 bases. The CDR3 totals 17 residues. Germline CDR1 and CDR2: ENHRY and SYGVKD. CDR3 loop: CAISETEREGRADTQYF. CDR3 DNA: TGTGCCATCAGTGAGACCGAGCGGGAGGGCCGCGCAGATACGCAGTATTTT.

V gene TRBV30 combines with J gene TRBJ2-1; 12 bases are shared with TRBD2. This CDR3 has 16 amino acids. The trim removed 0 bases at V and 9 bases at J, leaving 9 bases unmatched. Germline V gene sequence: CDR1 GTSNPN, CDR2 SVGIG (reference sequence). This chain's CDR3 is CAWSVLKLAGGSEQFF. The CDR3 DNA sequence: TGTGCCTGGAGTGTACTGAAACTAGCGGGAGGAAGTGAGCAGTTCTTC.

The chain employs TRBV27 and TRBJ2-7, with 7 positions matching TRBD2. The V and J ends lost 5 bases and 4 bases, in that order; junction bases with no gene match: 17. The CDR3 is 17 amino acids. The germline CDR1 and CDR2 sequences are MNHEY and SMNVEV (reference sequence). The DNA of the CDR3 is TGTGCCAGCAGTGTCCTCTTCGGTGGGAGGGTCCTTTACGAGCAGTACTTC. Translating gives CASSVLFGGRVLYEQYF.

The chain carries TRBV18 and TRBJ1-2, with TRBD1 identical over 12 bases. V lost 6 bases and J lost 4; bases outside the gene matches: 9. The CDR3 is 16 residues long. Germline assignment: CDR1 KGHSH and CDR2 LQKENI. The CDR3 loop is CASSEGQGASGYGYTF. CDR3 nucleotides: TGTGCCAGCTCGGAGGGACAGGGGGCCTCCGGCTATGGCTACACCTTC.

This rearrangement joins TRBV15 to TRBJ1-2; D is perhaps TRBD1 (5 bases). This CDR3 region has 14 residues. Trimming removed 5 bases at V and 0 bases at J, with 10 bases between. Germline lookup yields CDR1 LNHNV and CDR2 YYDKDF (reference sequence). CDR3 residues: CATSLDKTNYGYTF. The CDR3, as DNA: TGTGCCACCAGCCTGGACAAGACTAACTATGGCTACACCTTC.

The chain is built from TRBV7-3 and TRBJ2-2; the D gene is possibly TRBD1 (6 bases). Germline V CDR1 and CDR2: SGHTA, FQGTGA. The CDR3 runs to 14 residues. With 5 bases removed from V and 6 bases from J, the gap between germline ends came to 13 bases. The CDR3 sequence is CASSPTGSPGELFF. CDR3 in DNA: TGTGCCAGCAGCCCGACAGGTTCTCCCGGGGAGCTGTTTTTT.

Worth noting for this clone: Sequence at one end of the junction differs from germline and may be a read error. The CDR3 nucleotides are TGTTCCAGCAGCTTAGCGTCTCAATTAGCAACTAATGAAAAACTGTTTTTT. This encodes CSSSLASQLATNEKLFF. V is TRBV7-9 and J is TRBJ1-4; the D is unclear. The length of the CDR3 is 17 residues. The germline V gene has CDR1 SEHNR and CDR2 FQNEAQ (reference sequence). Supplemented by reference TRBV7-9 and TRBJ1-4, the full variable domain reads DTGVSQNPRHKITKRGQNVTFRCDPISEHNRLYWYRQTLGQGPEFLTYFQNEAQLEKSRLLSDRFSAERPKGSFSTLEIQRTEQGDSAMYLCSSSLASQLATNEKLFFGSGTQLSVL.

V and J are TRBV6-1 and TRBJ1-4; D is perhaps TRBD1 (5 bases). The germline V gene has CDR1 MNHNS and CDR2 SASEGT. CDR3 size: 12 residues. The germline V and J ends were trimmed by 8 bases and 7 bases, with 11 bases remaining between them. The chain's CDR3 is CASGFGGEKLFF. Here the CDR3 DNA reads TGTGCCAGCGGATTCGGGGGTGAAAAACTGTTTTTT.

The table lists this clone with a few counts. V gene TRBV7-2 combines with J gene TRBJ2-7; D unresolved. CDR3 length equals 15 residues. Per germline, CDR1 SGHTA and CDR2 FQGNSA. V was shortened by 1 base and J by 5 bases, with 15 bases between the two germline ends. Written as DNA, the CDR3 is TGTGCCAGCAGCTTAGAACGCCAGAGAGGCCACGAGCAGTACTTC. Encoded protein: CASSLERQRGHEQYF. Variable domain in full (rest from reference TRBV7-2 and TRBJ2-7): GAGVSQSPSNKVTEKGKDVELRCDPISGHTALYWYRQSLGQGLEFLIYFQGNSAPDKSGLPSDRFSAERTGGSVSTLTIQRTQQEDSAVYLCASSLERQRGHEQYFGPGTRLTVT.

The rearrangement joins TRBV19 to TRBJ2-1; 12 bases align to TRBD2. There are 19 residues in the CDR3. After removal of 6 bases from V and 2 bases from J, the junction contained 14 bases not matched to a gene. Looked up from germline, CDR1 is LNHDA and CDR2 is SQIVND (reference sequence). CDR3: CASSPPRLAGVSAYNEQFF. The CDR3 DNA follows: TGTGCCAGTAGCCCACCTAGACTAGCGGGAGTATCGGCCTACAATGAGCAGTTCTTC.

The chain couples TRBV14 to TRBJ1-2; D might be TRBD1 (6 bases). The CDR3 length is 13 residues. V was shortened by 6 bases and J by 7 bases, with 15 bases between the two germline ends. Germline CDR1 and CDR2: SGHDN and FVKESK. The CDR3 DNA sequence: TGTGCCAGCAGATCAGGGGAAATAGGTGGCTACACCTTC. Translating it yields CASRSGEIGGYTF.

This chain links TRBV7-9 with TRBJ2-5; a weak D match, TRBD2 (6 bases). CDR1 is SEHNR and CDR2 is FQNEAQ in the germline V gene (reference sequence). The length of the CDR3 is 18 residues. Trimming shortened V by 7 bases and J by 0 bases, and 24 bases separated the two germline ends. CDR3 residues: CASIKGPDRVADQETQYF. CDR3 sequence (DNA): TGTGCCAGCATCAAGGGTCCCGACCGGGTAGCGGACCAAGAGACCCAGTACTTC.

The V call is TRBV27, the J call TRBJ2-5; 12 nucleotides line up with TRBD2. The junction had 6 bases not matched to a gene; V was cut back by 6 bases and J by 4 bases. This CDR3 spans 15 amino acids. Germline V lookup: CDR1 MNHEY, CDR2 SMNVEV (reference sequence). The CDR3, as DNA: TGTGCCAGCAGCCCAACTAGCGGGGGGTCAGAGACCCAGTACTTC. Encoded protein: CASSPTSGGSETQYF.

This sequence joins TRBV27 and TRBJ2-5; maybe TRBD1 (6 bases). The DNA end favors TRBJ2-7, so the J call may be wrong. The CDR3 runs 15 residues. Germline V gene sequence: CDR1 MNHEY, CDR2 SMNVEV (reference sequence). The CDR3 DNA follows: TGTGCCAGCAGTCGGAGGCCGGACAGCTCCTACGAGCAGTACTTC. Translated, it gives CASSRRPDSSYEQYF.

The V gene is TRBV7-8, the J gene TRBJ1-1, with TRBD1 identical over 7 bases. The junction had 6 bases not matched to a gene; V was cut back by 4 bases and J by 1 base. Germline V gene data show CDR1 as SGHVS and CDR2 as FQNEAQ. This CDR3 contains 15 residues. CDR3 nucleotides: TGTGCCAGCAGCTCGGACAGGCTACCGAACACTGAAGCTTTCTTT. Translated, it gives CASSSDRLPNTEAFF.

This clone was found a few times. V usage is TRBV4-2 and J usage is TRBJ2-1; D unresolved. The CDR3 has 14 amino acids. Germline-derived CDR1 and CDR2 are LGHNA and YNFKEQ. The V end lost 0 bases, the J end lost 7 bases, and 10 bases lay between the germline ends. The CDR3 loop is CASSQDFSVNEQFF. The CDR3 region has the DNA TGTGCCAGCAGCCAAGATTTCAGCGTGAATGAGCAGTTCTTC.

The V and J genes are TRBV18 and TRBJ2-5, with D unresolved. The V end lost 0 bases, the J end lost 3 bases, and 8 bases lay between the germline ends. The germline V gene has CDR1 KGHSH and CDR2 LQKENI. CDR3 length: 14 residues. CDR3 bases: TGTGCCAGCTCACCACCATCACAGAAAGAGACCCAGTACTTC. Translation: CASSPPSQKETQYF.

The V gene is TRBV4-3, the J gene TRBJ2-2, with no clear D. V was clipped by 0 bases and J by 1 base, with 6 bases between them. Germline CDR1 and CDR2: LGHNA and YSLEER. CDR3 length equals 15 residues. The CDR3 DNA reads as TGCGCCAGCAGCCAAGATCTCCGGAACACCGGGGAGCTGTTTTTT. Translated, it gives CASSQDLRNTGELFF.